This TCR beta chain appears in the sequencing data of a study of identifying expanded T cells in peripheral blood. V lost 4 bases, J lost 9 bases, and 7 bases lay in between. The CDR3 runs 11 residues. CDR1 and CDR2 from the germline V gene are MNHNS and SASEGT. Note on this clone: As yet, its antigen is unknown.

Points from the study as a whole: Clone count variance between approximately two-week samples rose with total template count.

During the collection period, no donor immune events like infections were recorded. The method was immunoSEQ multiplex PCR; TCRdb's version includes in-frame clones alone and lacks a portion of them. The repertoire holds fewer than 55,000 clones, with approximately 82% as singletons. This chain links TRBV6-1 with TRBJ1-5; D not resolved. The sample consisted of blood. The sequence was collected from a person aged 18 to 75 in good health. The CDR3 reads CASSAARPQHF. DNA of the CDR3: TGTGCCAGCAGTGCTGCTCGGCCCCAGCATTTT.